The 20 T cell receptor beta chains below all came from one sample that was sequenced in a study of T cell responses to AZD1222 COVID-19 vaccine. Sequencing was performed with immunoSEQ multiplex PCR; in TCRdb, only in-frame clones are kept and a portion is missing. The sample has around 180,000 clones, 80% to 90% seen once; the top ten hold around 5.8%. Sequencing was performed on peripheral blood, taken on day 0 of AZD1222 vaccination. The receptor set was obtained from an adult in good health.

V usage is TRBV5-1 and J usage is TRBJ2-7; D possibly uses TRBD1 or TRBD2 (5 bases each). Trimming removed 4 bases from V and 3 bases from J, with 26 bases in between. The germline gives CDR1 SGHRS, CDR2 YFSETQ. The CDR3 extends over 18 amino acids. The DNA of the CDR3 is TGCGCCAGCAGCCCGACAGAAGAGGGCAACCCCTCGAGCTACGAGCAGTACTTC. It encodes CASSPTEEGNPSSYEQYF.

This clone was seen more than once but under ten times. The CDR3 sequence: CASKSASGNTIYF. Written as DNA, the CDR3 is TGTGCCAGCAAGAGCGCCTCTGGAAACACCATATATTTT. This chain connects TRBV6-5 to TRBJ1-3; D gene unclear. This CDR3 comprises 13 residues. CDR1 is MNHEY, CDR2 SVGAGI, per germline. V was clipped by 7 bases and J by 0 bases, with 7 bases between them.

The V and J genes are TRBV11-1 and TRBJ1-4; TRBD1 is a possible D gene (5 bases). The CDR3 runs to 14 residues. V shed 4 bases and J shed 7 bases, with 13 bases lying between them. Germline V gives CDR1 SGHAT, CDR2 FQDESV (reference sequence). The chain's CDR3 is CASSSQGGVEKLFF. DNA for the CDR3: TGTGCCAGCAGCTCACAAGGAGGGGTTGAAAAACTGTTTTTT.

The chain couples TRBV7-9 to TRBJ2-7; no reliable D call. The CDR3 loop spans 15 amino acids. From germline, CDR1 is SEHNR and CDR2 FQNEAQ (reference sequence). The V end lost 0 bases, the J end lost 3 bases, and 12 bases lay between the germline ends. This CDR3 is CASSLAASAHYEQYF. The CDR3 DNA reads as TGTGCCAGCAGCTTAGCAGCTAGTGCCCACTACGAGCAGTACTTC.

CDR3: CASSDWWSIRNEQFF. CDR3 nucleotides: TGTGCCAGTAGTGATTGGTGGTCCATTCGGAATGAGCAGTTCTTC. This sequence joins TRBV19 and TRBJ2-1; D remains ambiguous. Germline CDR1 reads LNHDA; CDR2 reads SQIVND (reference sequence). The ends were cut back, 5 bases at V and 7 bases at J, with 18 bases in the middle. This CDR3 has 15 residues.

This chain links TRBV27 with TRBJ2-6, with D perhaps matching TRBD1 (5 bases). Germline lookup yields CDR1 MNHEY and CDR2 SMNVEV (reference sequence). The CDR3 contains 14 residues. Trimming stripped 7 bases from V and 1 base from J, with 8 bases between. CDR3 nucleotides: TGTGCCAGCAAAGGGGAATCTGGGGCCAACGTCCTGACTTTC. Translated: CASKGESGANVLTF.

This CDR3 is CASSPQTENTEAFF. DNA of the CDR3: TGTGCCAGCTCACCCCAGACGGAGAACACTGAAGCTTTCTTT. The rearrangement uses TRBV18 and TRBJ1-1; D is undetermined. The CDR3 has 14 residues. Trimming removed 3 bases at V and 1 base at J, with 9 bases between. The germline gives CDR1 KGHSH, CDR2 LQKENI.

The chain carries TRBV28 and TRBJ2-7; weak D call: TRBD1 (6 bases). Germline loops: CDR1 MDHEN, CDR2 SYDVKM. This CDR3 comprises 17 residues. V lost 6 bases, J lost 6 bases, and 27 bases lay in between. The CDR3 spells CASRGGVEGSLRGEQYF. The DNA of the CDR3 is TGTGCCAGCAGAGGGGGAGTAGAAGGGTCCCTAAGGGGCGAGCAGTACTTC.

The gene calls are TRBV5-5 and TRBJ2-3; D is uncertain. The germline V gene has CDR1 SGHKS and CDR2 YYEKEE (reference sequence). The ends were cut back, 0 bases at V and 3 bases at J, with 14 bases in the middle. This CDR3 is 16 amino acids long. As DNA, the CDR3 is TGTGCCAGCAGCTTGGCGCCCAGGAGTGTGACAGATACGCAGTATTTT. The encoded protein is CASSLAPRSVTDTQYF. The complete variable domain, with remaining parts taken from reference TRBV5-5 and TRBJ2-3, reads DAGVTQSPTHLIKTRGQQVTLRCSPISGHKSVSWYQQVLGQGPQFIFQYYEKEERGRGNFPDRFSARQFPNYSSELNVNALLLGDSALYLCASSLAPRSVTDTQYFGPGTRLTVL.

The CDR3 region is CASSFLQTLTDTQYF. The CDR3, as DNA: TGCGCCAGCAGCTTCCTCCAGACCCTCACAGATACGCAGTATTTT. The chain couples TRBV5-1 to TRBJ2-3; D not certain. Germline lookup yields CDR1 SGHRS and CDR2 YFSETQ. CDR3 length equals 15 residues. Trimming took off 2 bases at V and 2 bases at J, with 12 bases between the two ends.

The genes are TRBV7-2 and TRBJ2-3; 11 bases are a match to TRBD2. This CDR3 spans 17 amino acids. CDR1 and CDR2 from the germline V gene are SGHTA and FQGNSA. The V and J ends lost 2 bases and 2 bases, in that order; junction bases with no gene match: 6. This CDR3 reads CASSLPGLAVPTDTQYF. The CDR3, as DNA: TGTGCCAGCAGCTTACCGGGACTAGCGGTACCCACAGATACGCAGTATTTT.

The chain uses TRBV7-9 and TRBJ1-2; no clear D gene. CDR3 length: 13 residues. V was trimmed by 6 bases and J by 8 bases, leaving 16 bases between them. Germline V gene data show CDR1 as SEHNR and CDR2 as FQNEAQ (reference sequence). CDR3 sequence (DNA): TGTGCCAGCAGTCGTGGACTCATGGGAGGCTACACCTTC. It translates to CASSRGLMGGYTF.

V usage is TRBV18 and J usage is TRBJ1-2; TRBD1 is a possible D gene (5 bases). CDR3 size: 14 residues. Trimming cost V 3 bases and J 8 bases, with 16 bases left between them. Per the germline V gene, CDR1 is KGHSH and CDR2 is LQKENI. The CDR3 DNA is TGTGCCAGCTCACCCTCAGGGATGGAAGGGGGCTACACCTTC. Translating it yields CASSPSGMEGGYTF.

The J gene is TRBJ1-4, the V gene TRBV12-5; D call uncertain. Trimming left V 9 bases short and J 5 bases short, with 16 bases between. From germline, CDR1 is LGHNT and CDR2 FRNRAP. This CDR3 has 14 residues. CDR3 amino acids: CASSEEGHNEKLFF. In DNA form, the CDR3 reads TGTGCTAGCTCCGAAGAGGGTCACAATGAAAAACTGTTTTTT. Combining the CDR3 with reference TRBV12-5 and TRBJ1-4 gives the whole variable domain DARVTQTPRHKVTEMGQEVTMRCQPILGHNTVFWYRQTMMQGLELLAYFRNRAPLDDSGMPKDRFSAEMPDATLATLKIQPSEPRDSAVYFCASSEEGHNEKLFFGSGTQLSVL.

J is TRBJ1-6 and V is TRBV7-9; D gene unclear. The CDR3 contains 12 residues. CDR1 is SEHNR and CDR2 is FQNEAQ in the germline V gene (reference sequence). V was cut by 8 bases and J by 8 bases, with 10 bases left in between. CDR3 residues: CASGRADSPLHF. CDR3 sequence (DNA): TGTGCCAGCGGCCGGGCGGATTCACCCCTCCACTTT.

The rearrangement joins TRBV7-9 to TRBJ2-5; no clear D. Germline V lookup: CDR1 SEHNR, CDR2 FQNEAQ (reference sequence). V lost 11 bases to trimming and J lost 3 bases, with 4 bases between them. This CDR3 has 9 residues. DNA of the CDR3: TGTGCCGGGGAAGAGACCCAGTACTTC. Its translation: CAGEETQYF. The full variable domain, in which reference TRBV7-9 and TRBJ2-5 provide the parts outside the CDR3, is DTGVSQNPRHKITKRGQNVTFRCDPISEHNRLYWYRQTLGQGPEFLTYFQNEAQLEKSRLLSDRFSAERPKGSFSTLEIQRTEQGDSAMYLCAGEETQYFGPGTRLLVL.

The chain joins TRBV10-3 to TRBJ1-6, with a tentative D call TRBD1 (6 bases). The CDR3 is made up of 16 amino acids. Germline lookup yields CDR1 ENHRY and CDR2 SYGVKD. V lost 0 bases, J lost 5 bases, and 11 bases lay in between. CDR3 DNA sequence: TGTGCCATCAGTGAGTCTGGCAGGGGAAATAATTCACCCCTCCACTTT. Encoded protein: CAISESGRGNNSPLHF.

The chain links TRBV7-8 to TRBJ2-3; D is unclear. The CDR3 has 15 amino acids. V was cut by 2 bases and J by 3 bases, with 12 bases left in between. Germline V lookup: CDR1 SGHVS, CDR2 FQNEAQ. The CDR3 loop is CASSLTGHKTDTQYF. The DNA for the CDR3 is TGTGCCAGCAGCTTAACTGGCCACAAGACAGATACGCAGTATTTT.

This chain uses TRBV7-2 with TRBJ2-7, with D unresolved. V was clipped by 5 bases and J by 3 bases, with 5 bases between them. The CDR3 covers 11 residues. Germline V gene data show CDR1 as SGHTA and CDR2 as FQGNSA. The CDR3 loop reads CASSMNYEQYF. As DNA, the CDR3 is TGTGCCAGCAGCATGAACTACGAGCAGTACTTC.

This chain links TRBV6-6 with TRBJ1-1; the D gene is possibly TRBD1 (6 bases). The germline CDR1 and CDR2 sequences are MNHNY and SVGAGI (reference sequence). Trimming cost V 1 base and J 7 bases, with 13 bases left between them. This CDR3 comprises 14 residues. CDR3 in DNA: TGTGCCAGCAGTTACTTCCCTGGACAGAGTGAAGCTTTCTTT. Its protein product is CASSYFPGQSEAFF.